A single sample is the source of the 8 T cell receptor beta chains below, sequenced in a study of blood T cell repertoires in COVID-19. The assay was immunoSEQ multiplex PCR, and TCRdb's table has in-frame clones only and misses some. The sample lists about 200,000 clones, roughly 82% occurring once. The sample taken for sequencing was PBMCs or T cells enriched from blood (not recorded which). All receptors derive from a woman aged 55-69 years with acute COVID-19.

Here the CDR3 reads CASSPNTGISGNTIYF. DNA of the CDR3: TGTGCCAGCTCACCAAATACAGGGATATCTGGAAACACCATATATTTT. The chain employs TRBV18 and TRBJ1-3, with D possibly TRBD1 on 6 matching bases. The ends were cut back, 2 bases at V and 1 base at J, with 12 bases in the middle. The CDR3 is 16 residues long. CDR1 is KGHSH, CDR2 LQKENI, per germline.

This chain's CDR3 is CASSQDPRRETQYF. The CDR3 region has the DNA TGCGCCAGCAGCCAAGATCCTAGGAGGGAGACCCAGTACTTC. The chain couples TRBV4-3 to TRBJ2-5; a possible D gene is TRBD2 (5 bases). There are 14 residues in the CDR3. Germline V gene lookup returns CDR1 LGHNA and CDR2 YSLEER. V was clipped by 0 bases and J by 5 bases, with 10 bases between them.

The chain combines TRBV11-2 with TRBJ1-1; no clear D. The ends were cut back, 2 bases at V and 3 bases at J, with 4 bases in the middle. CDR1 is SGHAT, CDR2 FQNNGV, per germline. The CDR3 consists of 12 residues. CDR3 in DNA: TGTGCCAGCAGCTTAACGGACACTGAAGCTTTCTTT. Protein: CASSLTDTEAFF. Full variable domain (outside the CDR3, taken from reference TRBV11-2 and TRBJ1-1): EAGVAQSPRYKIIEKRQSVAFWCNPISGHATLYWYQQILGQGPKLLIQFQNNGVVDDSQLPKDRFSAERLKGVDSTLKIQPAKLEDSAVYLCASSLTDTEAFFGQGTRLTVV.

A word on this clone: At the DNA level, this CDR3 is encoded by other sequences in the same sample as well. The chain is built from TRBV9 and TRBJ1-6; 9 bases agree with TRBD1. J gave up 7 bases and V 5 bases, and 7 bases lay outside the gene matches. The CDR3 is 15 amino acids. The germline V gene has CDR1 SGDLS and CDR2 YYNGEE. CDR3 amino acids: CASSATGTGNSPLHF. The CDR3 DNA follows: TGTGCCAGCAGTGCAACCGGGACAGGGAATTCACCCCTCCACTTT. The full variable domain, its missing parts supplied by reference TRBV9 and TRBJ1-6, is DSGVTQTPKHLITATGQRVTLRCSPRSGDLSVYWYQQSLDQGLQFLIQYYNGEERAKGNILERFSAQQFPDLHSELNLSSLELGDSALYFCASSATGTGNSPLHFGNGTRLTVT.

The chain combines TRBV7-9 with TRBJ2-1, with 8 bases aligning to TRBD1. V shed 5 bases and J 8 bases; nucleotides not matched to a gene: 5. Germline-derived CDR1 and CDR2 are SEHNR and FQNEAQ (reference sequence). The CDR3 is made up of 13 amino acids. The CDR3 protein is CASSPSRGHEQFF. For the CDR3, the DNA is TGTGCCAGCAGCCCAAGCAGGGGGCATGAGCAGTTCTTC.

The chain links TRBV7-2 to TRBJ1-5; D not certain. The germline V and J ends were trimmed by 1 base and 1 base, with 8 bases remaining between them. The CDR3 is 15 amino acids. Per germline, CDR1 SGHTA and CDR2 FQGNSA. The CDR3 loop is CASSLGIASNQPQHF. Here the CDR3 DNA reads TGTGCCAGCAGCTTAGGAATAGCCAGCAATCAGCCCCAGCATTTT.

The V and J genes are TRBV4-3 and TRBJ1-2; tentatively, D is TRBD1 (5 bases). Germline V CDR1 and CDR2: LGHNA, YSLEER. Trimming took off 1 base at V and 2 bases at J, with 11 bases between the two ends. This CDR3 is 15 amino acids long. The CDR3 protein is CASSQVGGRNYGYTF. The CDR3 DNA reads as TGCGCCAGCAGCCAAGTTGGGGGGAGAAACTATGGCTACACCTTC.

In DNA form, the CDR3 reads TGCGCCAGCAGTCCACAGGGATTTAGCAACAATGAGCAGTTCTTC. Protein sequence: CASSPQGFSNNEQFF. The V and J genes are TRBV10-2 and TRBJ2-1; D is perhaps TRBD1 (6 bases). V lost 5 bases and J 5 bases, leaving 16 bases between the germline ends. The CDR3 runs 15 residues. The germline V gene encodes CDR1 WSHSY and CDR2 SAAADI.